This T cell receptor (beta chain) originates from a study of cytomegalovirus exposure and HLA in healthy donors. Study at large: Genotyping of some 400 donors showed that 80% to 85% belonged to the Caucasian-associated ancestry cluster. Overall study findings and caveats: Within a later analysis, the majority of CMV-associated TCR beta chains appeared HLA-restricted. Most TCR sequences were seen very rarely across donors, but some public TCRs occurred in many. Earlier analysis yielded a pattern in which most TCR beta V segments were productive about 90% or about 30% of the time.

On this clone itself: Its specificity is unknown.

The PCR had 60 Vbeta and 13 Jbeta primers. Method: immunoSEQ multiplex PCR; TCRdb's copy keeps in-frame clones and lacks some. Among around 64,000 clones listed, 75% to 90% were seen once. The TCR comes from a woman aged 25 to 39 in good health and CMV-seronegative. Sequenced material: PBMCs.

CDR3 loop: CASSIKRGSWGGHSEAFF. CDR3 sequence (DNA): TGTGCCAGTAGTATAAAAAGAGGTTCTTGGGGGGGCCATAGTGAAGCTTTCTTT. The V and J genes are TRBV19 and TRBJ1-1, with D perhaps matching TRBD1 (6 bases). CDR1 and CDR2 (germline): LNHDA, SQIVND (reference sequence). V dropped 2 bases and J dropped 7 bases, with 26 bases sitting between them. This CDR3 region has 18 residues.